This T cell receptor beta chain was captured by sequencing in a study of T cells in Graves' hyperthyroidism and ophthalmopathy (dated by TCRdb to about 2019). Describing the broader study: TCR V-J signatures able to tell the groups apart were searched for in a discovery cohort of 100 or so patients, of whom roughly 42 had Graves' ophthalmopathy and about 60 had stable Graves' hyperthyroidism. Prospective prediction of ophthalmopathy was tested in an independent validation cohort consisting of 18 to 20 hyperthyroidism patients and approximately 16 patients who later progressed to ophthalmopathy. The 100 discovery patients were randomly split 7:3 into training and test sets. The study also compared thyroid tissue and blood T-cell repertoires from 6 or 7 Graves' hyperthyroidism patients. After sampling, hyperthyroidism patients received methimazole starting at 30 mg daily, and ophthalmopathy patients received high-dose intravenous methylprednisolone. According to the paper, TCR Vbeta CDR3 sequencing was carried out on 135 peripheral blood samples, which came from 40 to 45 ophthalmopathy, approximately 78 hyperthyroidism and approximately 17 progressor patients.

Study-wide conclusions, independent of this receptor: During validation, the model predicted progression to ophthalmopathy a median of around 7 months ahead of onset, with roughly 65% sensitivity and 72.22% specificity. Most expanded thyroid clonotypes (frequency above 0.001) were also detected in blood, suggesting blood repertoires may reflect thyroid immune responses. In cross-validation, a model built on a 13 V-J signature told ophthalmopathy apart from stable hyperthyroidism with 87.88% sensitivity and around 83% specificity, and in testing the same model reached 80%/75%. Sample size was not statistically predetermined, and blinding of investigators to group allocation was not performed.

Stable Graves' hyperthyroidism was defined as no progression to ophthalmopathy during 18 months of follow-up. Hyperthyroidism patients were aged 18 to 65 years and newly diagnosed, with disease duration of less than 2 months. Any patient with an uncontrolled infection, another autoimmune disease, pregnancy or lactation was excluded. Clinical symptoms, serum thyroxine and TRAb, thyroid ultrasound, and orbital computed tomography formed the basis for the diagnoses. Trizol reagent was used to extract total RNA, and RNA quality was then checked on an Agilent 2100 Bioanalyzer. This clonotype came up many times. Its antigen remains undetermined. No much larger clonotype is one base removed from it; base qualities were not supplied. The TCR beta CDR3 regions were amplified from RNA transcripts. A first-round RT-PCR of the TCR CDR3 used the HTBI primer set with the Qiagen OneStep RT-PCR kit. A second multiplex PCR round built the libraries, followed by size selection and purification. Libraries were sequenced paired-end with 100 bp reads on an Illumina HiSeq2000. The original methods were these. Raw data were processed with SOAPnuke, discarding reads with adapters, uncalled bases, mean Phred below 15, or no exact constant-primer or identifier match. COPE v1.2.5 was used to merge the high-quality paired reads, and each unique nucleotide sequence was defined as a clonotype. MiTCR v1.1 was used to align clonotypes to the IMGT TRBV, TRBD and TRBJ reference segments. Analysis was restricted to V-J combinations with a frequency above 0.0001, which covered over 98% of repertoires. The TCS score was defined as the ratio of F50 (clonal expansion) to E x V (chaos), calculated using BLOSUM62-based TCRdist between CDR3 peptides within each V-J. Welch's t-statistics and random forest reduced around 550 V-J features to 10 to 15, which were used in a naive Bayes classifier (R e1071). TCRdb reanalyzed the raw reads on its own, using fastp at Q25 for trimming and MiXCR for clone calling, and kept in-frame beta chains. Rows with one shared CDR3 protein collapse into an entry with the most common genes and DNA. These V and J calls rely on TCRdb rather than the paper's analysis. The sample data list under 700,000 distinct CDR3 sequences, and about half of these were observed just once. The leading ten clones occupy roughly 8.2% of the sample.

Including the terminal cysteine and phenylalanine, the CDR3 comprises 15 residues. Only CDR3 DNA remains: 45 bases, in frame from the first base. The germline V gene specifies SNHLY as CDR1 and FYNNEI as CDR2. Cut back by 4 bases and 0 bases, the V and J ends lie 7 bases apart. This clonotype was sampled from a woman aged 18-29 years with Graves' hyperthyroidism. Donor details come from another sample of the same person, matched by shared clones. This chain joins TRBV2 to TRBJ2-6; the D gene cannot be resolved reliably. Sequencing input: peripheral blood or thyroid tissue (not recorded which). The CDR3 reads CASSVGPSGANVLTF. DNA sequence: TGTGCCAGCAGTGTGGGTCCCTCTGGGGCCAACGTCCTGACTTTC. The full variable domain, completed from the reference TRBV2 and TRBJ2-6 proteins outside the CDR3, reads EPEVTQTPSHQVTQMGQEVILRCVPISNHLYFYWYRQILGQKVEFLVSFYNNEISEKSEIFDDQFSVERPDGSNFTLKIRSTKLEDSAMYFCASSVGPSGANVLTFGAGSRLTVL.